The entry that follows covers one TCR beta chain sequence. Its matching antigen is unknown. The CDR3 is 13 residues long. This record comes from a study of siplizumab effects on memory and regulatory T cells. Clones were read by immunoSEQ multiplex PCR, and TCRdb kept only the in-frame ones, dropping some. Of about 100,000 clones listed, 94% are singletons. Study-level results: Mappable alloreactive CD4+ clones were on average about 62% Treg-derived with siplizumab, 26.9% in controls. Siplizumab brought about a significant reduction in alloreactive sequences traceable to unstimulated CD4+ memory cells. It was never confirmed that proliferating Tregs from siplizumab cultures were suppressive. There appeared to be greater diversity in naive T cells than in memory cells, and naive T cells seemed major contributors to the alloresponse.

This clonotype was sampled from a human donor in good health. This chain uses TRBV21-1 with TRBJ2-7. TRBV21-1 corresponds to a pseudogene. The sample consisted of non-Treg CD4+ T cells sorted from blood. The CDR3 loop reads CASRGPSSYEQYF. DNA for the CDR3: TGTGCCAGCAGAGGACCCAGCTCCTACGAGCAGTACTTC.